This TCR beta chain was retrieved from a study of post-analysis software for immune sequencing data. Overall study context: Courses of disease covered relapsing-remitting, secondary progressive and progressive-relapsing multiple sclerosis.

The library was made from cDNA and included unique molecular identifiers. There were roughly 0.9 to 10 million T cells, and 450,000 to 550,000 cDNA molecules came from them. One entry per CDR3 protein results from TCRdb running MiXCR on the PCR reads. The top ten clones hold 4.6% of a sample with some 890,000 distinct CDR3 sequences, 53% of them seen once. As concerns this clonotype: Its target is not known.

This CDR3 comprises 16 residues. Germline V gene sequence: CDR1 SGHTA, CDR2 FQGNSA. V trimming: 4 bases; J trimming: 6 bases; junction bases outside the gene matches: 15. Findings and caveats of the study: Multiple sclerosis patients had significantly lower normalized Chao1 diversity than controls. There were roughly 5 TRBV segments more frequent in patients than controls, and TRBV5-6, TRBV5-1 and TRBV20-1 were among them.

This chain links TRBV7-2 with TRBJ2-7; 7 bases line up with TRBD2. This receptor was obtained from a girl aged 5-17 years with multiple sclerosis. Source material: blood. CDR3 bases: TGTGCCAGCAGCTCTAGGGGACTACTTCTCTTGGGCGAGCAGTACTTC. It is translated as CASSSRGLLLLGEQYF.